The TCR beta chain described here comes from a study of CD4 T cells in relation to SARS-CoV-2 and coronaviruses. Unexposed donor CD4+ T cells date from about 2011-2018, before the COVID-19 pandemic. From germline, CDR1 is MDHEN and CDR2 SYDVKM. The V gene end was trimmed by 5 bases and the J gene end by 6 bases; junction bases not matched to a gene: 10. The CDR3 has 15 residues. Study findings and constraints: No crossreactivity against non-spike viral proteins was tested here. Roughly 65% of donors had memory CD4+ clonotypes crossrecognizing SARS-CoV-2 and common cold coronavirus spike.

Naive and memory CD4+ T cell DNA was deep-sequenced without culture. The assay was immunoSEQ multiplex PCR, and TCRdb's table has in-frame clones only and misses some. The sample records around 70,000 clones, more than 75% being singletons. With respect to this clone: The antigen is not known.

Input material: memory CD4+ T cells from PBMCs. This clonotype was obtained from a human donor in good health. The chain couples TRBV28 to TRBJ1-2; TRBD1 agrees at 9 bases. CDR3 loop: CASSAQPGQGNGYTF. The CDR3 DNA reads TGTGCCAGCAGTGCGCAACCGGGACAGGGTAATGGCTACACCTTC.